The 24 T cell receptor beta chains below all came from one sample that was sequenced in a study of CD8 T cells in Susac syndrome. Random hexamers were used to reverse transcribe the RNA input (about 0.45 to 1 ug). TCRdb called the immunoSEQ multiplex PCR reads again in MiXCR, with one record for every CDR3 protein. The data hold approximately 50,000 distinct CDR3 sequences, with more than 85% observed a single time. The sequenced material came from CD8+ T cells from PBMCs. These TCRs come from a human donor with Susac syndrome.

V and J are TRBV25-1 and TRBJ2-7; D unresolved. CDR1 and CDR2 from the germline V gene are MGHDK and SYGVNS. Trimming stripped 3 bases from V and 2 bases from J, with 2 bases between. The length of the CDR3 is 11 residues. In DNA, the CDR3 is TGTGCCAGCAGTGATACCTACGAGCAGTACTTC. Its protein product is CASSDTYEQYF.

The rearrangement uses TRBV5-1 and TRBJ2-1; 11 nucleotides agree with TRBD2. Germline V gene lookup returns CDR1 SGHRS and CDR2 YFSETQ. The CDR3 contains 16 residues. Unmatched junction bases numbered 7, after V lost 0 bases and J lost 8 bases. For the CDR3, the DNA is TGCGCCAGCAGCTTGGAAAGTAGCGGGGGGGGCGATGAGCAGTTCTTC. Protein sequence: CASSLESSGGGDEQFF.

The V gene is TRBV21-1, the J gene TRBJ2-7. TRBV21-1 is described as a pseudogene. The CDR3 is made up of 13 amino acids. The CDR3 loop reads CASSKVRVYEQYF. The CDR3 DNA is TGTGCCAGCAGCAAAGTTAGGGTCTACGAGCAGTACTTC.

CDR3 region: CASSWAGAYEQYF. The DNA for the CDR3 is TGTGCCAGCAGTTGGGCAGGGGCCTACGAGCAGTACTTC. V and J are TRBV6-5 and TRBJ2-7, with D tentatively TRBD1 (6 bases). Germline CDR1 is MNHEY and CDR2 is SVGAGI. Trimming removed 4 bases at V and 2 bases at J, with 9 bases between. The CDR3 totals 13 residues.

The rearrangement uses TRBV6-5 and TRBJ2-7, with D tentatively TRBD1 or TRBD2 (5 bases each). V gave up 5 bases and J gave up 4 bases, with 18 bases separating them. The CDR3 consists of 15 residues. The germline V gene encodes CDR1 MNHEY and CDR2 SVGAGI. CDR3 residues: CASSIKKGRDYEQYF. The CDR3 DNA reads TGTGCCAGCAGTATAAAAAAGGGACGGGATTACGAGCAGTACTTC.

This clonotype has only one observation. V and J are TRBV29-1 and TRBJ2-1; 7 nucleotides line up with TRBD2. The germline gives CDR1 SQVTM, CDR2 ANQGSEA. With 3 bases clipped from V and 0 bases from J, the junction kept 2 bases outside the gene matches. This CDR3 spans 14 amino acids. The CDR3 protein is CSVEGGDSYNEQFF. CDR3 coding DNA: TGCAGCGTTGAGGGGGGGGACTCCTACAATGAGCAGTTCTTC.

This chain links TRBV6-1 with TRBJ2-3; 11 bases map to TRBD2. The ends lost 10 bases at V and 6 bases at J; junction bases unmatched: 15. The V gene's germline CDR1 is MNHNS and CDR2 SASEGT. The CDR3 sequence is 16 residues long. This chain's CDR3 is CATTRELAGGLDTQYF. CDR3 sequence (DNA): TGTGCCACCACCAGAGAGCTAGCGGGGGGCCTGGATACGCAGTATTTT.

V and J are TRBV4-3 and TRBJ1-4, with D perhaps matching TRBD1 (6 bases). With 3 bases removed from V and 7 bases from J, the gap between germline ends came to 18 bases. The CDR3 is 16 amino acids. Germline V gene sequence: CDR1 LGHNA, CDR2 YSLEER. The CDR3 loop is CASSHGAGGLGEKLFF. The CDR3 DNA reads as TGCGCCAGCAGCCATGGCGCGGGGGGGCTAGGTGAAAAACTGTTTTTT.

The chain uses TRBV19 and TRBJ1-5, with D perhaps matching TRBD1 (5 bases). Germline loops: CDR1 LNHDA, CDR2 SQIVND (reference sequence). V lost 5 bases, J lost 0 bases, and 14 bases lay in between. The CDR3 has 16 amino acids. CDR3 region: CASSFTGTNSNQPQHF. The CDR3 nucleotides read TGTGCCAGTAGTTTTACCGGGACGAATAGCAATCAGCCCCAGCATTTT.

This clonotype was counted a single time. V usage is TRBV6-2 or TRBV6-3 and J usage is TRBJ1-2; D possibly corresponds to TRBD1 (6 bases). The length of the CDR3 is 12 residues. Trimming removed 7 bases from V and 4 bases from J, with 10 bases in between. Germline CDR1 and CDR2: MNHEY and SVGEGT. CDR3 sequence: CASTGQSYGYTF. The CDR3 DNA sequence: TGTGCCAGCACAGGACAGAGCTATGGCTACACCTTC.

This rearrangement joins TRBV12-3 or TRBV12-4 to TRBJ1-2; no definite D call. This CDR3 is 14 amino acids long. The V and J ends lost 3 bases and 2 bases respectively, with 10 bases between them. The CDR3 here is CASSFGRSNYGYTF. CDR3 nucleotides: TGTGCCAGCAGTTTCGGACGGAGCAACTATGGCTACACCTTC.

This clonotype has only one observation. The chain is built from TRBV12-3 or TRBV12-4 and TRBJ2-6, with no clear D. The CDR3 runs 15 residues. The V and J ends lost 6 bases and 0 bases respectively, with 9 bases between them. The CDR3 loop is CASRTENSGANVLTF. CDR3 nucleotide sequence: TGTGCCAGCAGAACAGAAAACTCTGGGGCCAACGTCCTGACTTTC.

J is TRBJ1-2 and V is TRBV29-1; possibly TRBD1 for D (6 bases). The germline V gene encodes CDR1 SQVTM and CDR2 ANQGSEA. The V and J ends lost 0 bases and 6 bases respectively, with 14 bases between them. This CDR3 region has 14 residues. The CDR3 region has the DNA TGCAGCGTTGAAGATCAGCTGTCAGGGGATGGCTACACCTTC. It translates to CSVEDQLSGDGYTF.

The J gene is TRBJ2-6, the V gene TRBV29-1; 7 bases align to TRBD1. The CDR3 extends over 22 amino acids. V was clipped by 4 bases and J by 2 bases; unmatched bases: 26. Germline CDR1 and CDR2: SQVTM and ANQGSEA. DNA for the CDR3: TGCAGCGTTGGCTTCTACCGGACGGATACCAGGGGGTACGAGGCTGGGGCCAACGTCCTGACTTTC. Its translation is CSVGFYRTDTRGYEAGANVLTF.

V and J are TRBV2 and TRBJ2-1; 9 bases are shared with TRBD2. This CDR3 region has 17 residues. The junction had 16 bases not matched to a gene; V was cut back by 5 bases and J by 8 bases. Germline CDR1 is SNHLY and CDR2 is FYNNEI. CDR3 in amino acids: CASSRDDDAGGVDEQFF. In nucleotides, the CDR3 is TGTGCCAGCAGTCGCGATGATGATGCGGGGGGGGTCGATGAGCAGTTCTTC. The whole variable domain, filled in from reference TRBV2 and TRBJ2-1, reads EPEVTQTPSHQVTQMGQEVILRCVPISNHLYFYWYRQILGQKVEFLVSFYNNEISEKSEIFDDQFSVERPDGSNFTLKIRSTKLEDSAMYFCASSRDDDAGGVDEQFFGPGTRLTVL.

The chain has TRBV6-5 and TRBJ2-7; perhaps TRBD1 as D (6 bases). The germline gives CDR1 MNHEY, CDR2 SVGAGI. The CDR3 contains 13 residues. Trimming took off 5 bases at V and 3 bases at J, with 11 bases between the two ends. CDR3 in amino acids: CASSTDSLYEQYF. As DNA, the CDR3 is TGTGCCAGCAGTACGGACAGCCTCTACGAGCAGTACTTC.

This chain uses TRBV27 with TRBJ2-3; 7 bases map to TRBD2. J lost 0 bases, V lost 7 bases, and 10 bases had no gene match. Germline V CDR1 and CDR2: MNHEY, SMNVEV (reference sequence). The CDR3 is 16 residues long. CDR3 amino acids: CASTDASGASTDTQYF. As DNA, the CDR3 is TGTGCCAGCACCGATGCTAGCGGCGCTAGCACAGATACGCAGTATTTT.

This clonotype was seen a few times. The J gene is TRBJ2-2, the V gene TRBV11-3; 7 bases fit TRBD1. Germline V gives CDR1 SGHNT, CDR2 YENEEA. Trimming at V came to 6 bases and at J to 0 bases, leaving 4 bases not matched to a gene. The CDR3 sequence is 15 residues long. The chain's CDR3 is CASSLGQPNTGELFF. CDR3 coding DNA: TGTGCCAGCAGTCTGGGACAGCCGAACACCGGGGAGCTGTTTTTT. Together with reference TRBV11-3 and TRBJ2-2, the CDR3 gives the full variable domain: EAGVVQSPRYKIIEKKQPVAFWCNPISGHNTLYWYLQNLGQGPELLIRYENEEAVDDSQLPKDRFSAERLKGVDSTLKIQPAELGDSAVYLCASSLGQPNTGELFFGEGSRLTVL.

This rearrangement joins TRBV7-3 to TRBJ1-4; D gene unclear. Germline V CDR1 and CDR2: SGHTA, FQGTGA. V gave up 5 bases and J gave up 5 bases, with 15 bases separating them. There are 15 residues in the CDR3. DNA for the CDR3: TGTGCCAGCAGCCCAACGACACAACCGAATGAAAAACTGTTTTTT. The encoded protein is CASSPTTQPNEKLFF.

This sequence joins TRBV5-4 and TRBJ2-7; D possibly corresponds to TRBD1 (6 bases). The CDR3 consists of 14 residues. Between the trimmed V and J ends, which lost 4 bases and 1 base, there was a span of 12 bases. Germline V gene lookup returns CDR1 SGHNT and CDR2 YYREEE (reference sequence). The CDR3, as DNA: TGTGCCAGCAGCCGTCAACAGGGATCCTACGAGCAGTACTTC. Its protein product is CASSRQQGSYEQYF.

V is TRBV29-1 and J is TRBJ2-1, with TRBD2 matching over 13 bases. With 0 bases clipped from V and 9 bases from J, the junction kept 5 bases outside the gene matches. The CDR3 runs to 15 residues. The V gene's germline CDR1 is SQVTM and CDR2 ANQGSEA. CDR3 in DNA: TGCAGCGTTGAAGACGGACTAGCGGGGGCTTTTGAGCAGTTCTTC. Translating gives CSVEDGLAGAFEQFF.

The chain links TRBV24-1 to TRBJ1-1; unclear D gene. The CDR3 totals 12 residues. Per germline, CDR1 KGHDR and CDR2 SFDVKD. Trimming stripped 1 base from V and 7 bases from J, with 6 bases between. CDR3 sequence reads: CATSDLRSEAFF. CDR3 in DNA: TGTGCCACCAGTGATTTAAGAAGTGAAGCTTTCTTT.

This sequence joins TRBV3-1 and TRBJ2-1, with D unclear. The germline V gene has CDR1 LGHDT and CDR2 YNNKEL (reference sequence). The CDR3 is 12 amino acids. Trimming pared 0 bases from V and 9 bases from J, leaving 6 bases between. The CDR3 loop is CASSQETVEQFF. In DNA, the CDR3 is TGTGCCAGCAGCCAAGAGACGGTTGAGCAGTTCTTC.

This chain joins TRBV15 and TRBJ2-5; 14 nucleotides match TRBD2. The V gene end was trimmed by 0 bases and the J gene end by 1 base; junction bases not matched to a gene: 7. This CDR3 spans 19 amino acids. Germline loops: CDR1 LNHNV, CDR2 YYDKDF (reference sequence). The CDR3: CATSRDPGLAGAVQETQYF. CDR3 in DNA: TGTGCCACCAGCAGAGACCCGGGACTAGCGGGGGCCGTCCAAGAGACCCAGTACTTC.